This passage covers 17 T cell receptor beta chains from one sample sequenced in a study of blood T cell repertoires in COVID-19. Profiling relied on immunoSEQ multiplex PCR, and the TCRdb table lists in-frame clones only, not all of them. The top ten clones hold approximately 6.5% of a sample with about 150,000 clones, about 87% of them seen once. Source material: peripheral blood. The receptors here all came from a man of 80 years or more with acute or convalescent COVID-19.

In this sample, this clone turned up once. The V gene is TRBV7-8, the J gene TRBJ1-1; TRBD1 might be the D (5 bases). V dropped 5 bases and J dropped 0 bases, with 13 bases sitting between them. The CDR3 is made up of 15 amino acids. Germline V gene data show CDR1 as SGHVS and CDR2 as FQNEAQ. The chain's CDR3 is CASSPKMTVNTEAFF. Here the CDR3 DNA reads TGTGCCAGCAGCCCGAAGATGACAGTGAACACTGAAGCTTTCTTT.

This sequence joins TRBV6-6 and TRBJ2-1; D uncertain. V lost 5 bases, J lost 5 bases, and 13 bases lay in between. Germline V gene sequence: CDR1 MNHNY, CDR2 SVGAGI (reference sequence). The CDR3 loop spans 14 amino acids. The chain's CDR3 is CASSGRVEDNEQFF. CDR3 coding DNA: TGTGCCAGCAGTGGCCGGGTCGAGGACAATGAGCAGTTCTTC.

This chain links TRBV9 with TRBJ2-7; weak D call: TRBD1 (6 bases). The germline V gene has CDR1 SGDLS and CDR2 YYNGEE. Trimming left V 0 bases short and J 0 bases short, with 7 bases between. The CDR3 covers 14 residues. The CDR3 coding sequence is TGTGCCAGCAGCGTAGCGGACAGCTCCTACGAGCAGTACTTC. Translation gives CASSVADSSYEQYF.

V and J are TRBV19 and TRBJ2-7; D possibly corresponds to TRBD1 (5 bases). Per germline, CDR1 LNHDA and CDR2 SQIVND (reference sequence). This CDR3 comprises 14 residues. The germline V and J ends were trimmed by 4 bases and 7 bases, with 17 bases remaining between them. In DNA, the CDR3 is TGTGCCAGTAGTAATACCCCAAACAGGAAAGAGCAGTACTTC. The encoded protein is CASSNTPNRKEQYF.

The chain uses TRBV28 and TRBJ2-3, with TRBD2 matching 8 bases. Germline V gives CDR1 MDHEN, CDR2 SYDVKM. The J segment lost 2 bases and the V segment lost 7 bases, leaving 17 bases of the junction unmatched. This CDR3 spans 18 amino acids. CDR3 protein: CASIPGLVPTSPTDTQYF. The CDR3 region has the DNA TGTGCCAGCATCCCGGGACTAGTCCCGACATCTCCCACAGATACGCAGTATTTT.

This clone came up once. V is TRBV7-9 and J is TRBJ1-1; possible D gene TRBD1, 5 bases. The V end was cut by 5 bases, the J end by 1 base, with 8 bases between. CDR1 SEHNR and CDR2 FQNEAQ come from the germline V gene (reference sequence). The CDR3 has 13 residues. CDR3 DNA: TGTGCCAGCAGCGTCGGACAGAACACTGAAGCTTTCTTT. Translating it yields CASSVGQNTEAFF.

The rearrangement joins TRBV7-2 to TRBJ2-3; TRBD2 matches at 14 bases. The CDR3 is 16 amino acids. The germline CDR1 and CDR2 sequences are SGHTA and FQGNSA. Losses at the gene ends were 5 bases for V and 5 bases for J; bases not matched to a gene: 6. CDR3 sequence (DNA): TGTGCCAGCAGCCCCCGGGGGACTAGCGGGGGAGATACGCAGTATTTT. This sequence encodes CASSPRGTSGGDTQYF.

The rearrangement joins TRBV10-2 to TRBJ1-6, with D possibly TRBD1 on 6 matching bases. V gave up 6 bases and J gave up 4 bases, with 13 bases separating them. The germline gives CDR1 WSHSY, CDR2 SAAADI. The CDR3 is 15 amino acids. The CDR3 sequence: CASRGAREYNSPLHF. The CDR3 bases are TGCGCCAGCAGGGGGGCCAGAGAGTATAATTCACCCCTCCACTTT.

The V and J genes are TRBV7-2 and TRBJ1-6, with D maybe TRBD1 (6 bases). CDR3 length: 16 amino acids. With 1 base removed from V and 8 bases from J, the gap between germline ends came to 15 bases. Germline CDR1 and CDR2: SGHTA and FQGNSA. The CDR3 reads CASSLVGVAGDSPLHF. CDR3 coding DNA: TGTGCCAGCAGCTTAGTGGGGGTCGCAGGGGATTCACCCCTCCACTTT.

V is TRBV10-3 and J is TRBJ2-3; no firm D call. CDR3 length: 12 residues. Trimming removed 3 bases at V and 3 bases at J, with 4 bases between. Germline V gene sequence: CDR1 ENHRY, CDR2 SYGVKD. The CDR3 here is CAISDYTDTQYF. The CDR3 bases are TGTGCCATCAGTGATTATACAGATACGCAGTATTTT.

This clone was found once. J is TRBJ2-2 and V is TRBV10-3; 8 nucleotides align to TRBD2. Germline loops: CDR1 ENHRY, CDR2 SYGVKD. The CDR3 has 15 residues. With 1 base clipped from V and 5 bases from J, the junction kept 3 bases outside the gene matches. Here the CDR3 reads CAISELIAGTGELFF. DNA of the CDR3: TGTGCCATCAGTGAGTTGATAGCGGGGACCGGGGAGCTGTTTTTT.

V usage is TRBV5-1 and J usage is TRBJ2-3; possible D gene TRBD2, 6 bases. V was trimmed by 6 bases and J by 0 bases, leaving 11 bases between them. The CDR3 has 14 amino acids. Germline lookup yields CDR1 SGHRS and CDR2 YFSETQ. The CDR3 bases are TGCGCCAGCATGATTAGCGGTAGCACAGATACGCAGTATTTT. The encoded protein is CASMISGSTDTQYF.

The V and J genes are TRBV4-2 and TRBJ1-6, with 8 bases fitting TRBD1. V shed 0 bases and J 8 bases; nucleotides not matched to a gene: 9. The germline V gene has CDR1 LGHNA and CDR2 YNFKEQ. The CDR3 totals 17 residues. CDR3 sequence reads: CASSQDLNRGVYSPLHF. The DNA for the CDR3 is TGTGCCAGCAGCCAAGATTTGAACAGGGGGGTCTATTCACCCCTCCACTTT.

In DNA form, the CDR3 reads TGTGCCAGCAGCCGACATTCAGAGACCCAGTACTTC. Translation: CASSRHSETQYF. The chain recombines TRBV3-1 (or the pseudogene TRBV3-2) with TRBJ2-5; D not resolved. The germline V gene has CDR1 LGHDT and CDR2 YNNKEL (reference sequence). The CDR3 consists of 12 residues. Trimming left V 4 bases short and J 4 bases short, with 7 bases between.

On this clone itself: At the DNA level, this CDR3 is encoded by other sequences in the same sample as well. The rearrangement links TRBV5-1 to TRBJ1-1; TRBD1 matches 7 bases. Germline V gives CDR1 SGHRS, CDR2 YFSETQ. CDR3 length: 14 amino acids. V gave up 4 bases and J gave up 0 bases; unmatched junction bases: 3. CDR3 residues: CASSLGQMNTEAFF. For the CDR3, the DNA is TGCGCCAGCAGCCTGGGACAGATGAACACTGAAGCTTTCTTT.

With regard to this clone: The junction differs from germline at one of its ends, possibly a read error. The chain is built from TRBV7-2 and TRBJ2-3; 16 positions match TRBD2. The germline V gene encodes CDR1 SGHTA and CDR2 FQGNSA. This CDR3 has 18 residues. The CDR3 DNA sequence: TGTGCTAGCAGCTTAGAGGGGACTAGCGGGGGGGCGGCGGATACGCAGTATTTT. The encoded protein is CASSLEGTSGGAADTQYF.

The chain uses TRBV7-9 and TRBJ1-4; D gene ambiguous. Per germline, CDR1 SEHNR and CDR2 FQNEAQ (reference sequence). The CDR3 sequence is 16 residues long. The V gene lost 1 base and the J gene lost 5 bases, with 14 bases spanning the gap. The chain's CDR3 is CASSLGRSGINEKLFF. DNA for the CDR3: TGTGCCAGCAGCTTAGGGAGATCGGGAATCAATGAAAAACTGTTTTTT.